This record covers a single TCR beta chain. Clones were sequenced by immunoSEQ multiplex PCR, and TCRdb holds only the in-frame ones, with some missing. Found here are roughly 46,000 clones, under 80% of them singletons; the top ten hold approximately 12%. This entry is derived from a study of PD-1 blockade in classical Hodgkin lymphoma. V was shortened by 0 bases and J by 1 base, with 7 bases between the two germline ends. The CDR3 spans 15 residues. Germline V gene sequence: CDR1 MNHNY, CDR2 SVGAGI (reference sequence). Time point reported: cycle 4 day 1 (C4D1), after less than 7 weeks of nivolumab. Every single patient, without exception, relapsed after autologous stem cell transplantation, and brentuximab vedotin exposure varied.

This rearrangement joins TRBV6-6 to TRBJ1-5; D is undetermined. This receptor was identified in a human donor with classical Hodgkin lymphoma. The sample was peripheral blood mononuclear cells (PBMCs), taken before the fourth cycle of nivolumab. The CDR3 sequence: CASSYSSGSNQPQHF. CDR3 bases: TGTGCCAGCAGTTACTCGTCGGGGAGCAATCAGCCCCAGCATTTT.